The T cell receptor beta chain under discussion was sequenced for a study of blood T cell repertoires in COVID-19. Across the whole study: Acute-phase and convalescent COVID-19 samples originated in the United States, Italy and Spain. T cells, B-cell-depleted T cells, or PBMCs supplied cDNA or gDNA.

Authors' analysis steps: Estimation of nucleated cell counts was performed using reference gene primer amplification. Some clones are missing from TCRdb's copy, which holds only in-frame ones; the method was immunoSEQ multiplex PCR. Clone size and the V and J calls come from that table; the DNA yielded D and trimming. This table has 55,000 to 75,000 clones, about 70% appearing once. Trimming left V 1 base short and J 2 bases short, with 10 bases between. The CDR3 is 15 amino acids. Germline V CDR1 and CDR2: SGHRS, YFSETQ. This clone has only a few counts. The rearrangement links TRBV5-1 to TRBJ1-3, with D maybe TRBD1 (6 bases). Sequencing was done on a sample of peripheral blood. The origin of this receptor is a woman in her 70s with acute or convalescent COVID-19. CDR3 protein: CASSLSGDPGNTIYF. CDR3 nucleotides: TGCGCCAGCAGCTTGTCAGGGGACCCTGGAAACACCATATATTTT. Complete variable domain (other parts from reference TRBV5-1 and TRBJ1-3): KAGVTQTPRYLIKTRGQQVTLSCSPISGHRSVSWYQQTPGQGLQFLFEYFSETQRNKGNFPGRFSGRQFSNSRSEMNVSTLELGDSALYLCASSLSGDPGNTIYFGEGSWLTVV.